Each of the 30 T cell receptor beta chains below was sequenced from the same sample in a study of T cells expressing NK-cell markers. TCRdb reprocessed the 5' RACE reads and keeps a single row for each CDR3 protein, giving no DNA. Here the sample table reports 130,000 to 150,000 distinct CDR3 sequences. The sequenced material came from blood T cells: a sorted CD56 or NKG2C T cell subset, CD4+ or CD8+ T cells, or bulk PBMC T cells (not recorded which). These receptors all stem from a man between 18 and 35 years old in good health.

This sequence joins TRBV19 and TRBJ2-7; as DNA is missing, the TRBD1 call by TCRdb cannot be tested. CDR3 length: 14 amino acids. Germline V lookup: CDR1 LNHDA, CDR2 SQIVND (reference sequence). The CDR3 sequence is CASQAGQGAYEQYF.

This sequence joins TRBV12-3 or TRBV12-4 and TRBJ2-3; with no DNA, the TCRdb D assignment of TRBD1 cannot be verified. CDR3 size: 15 residues. The CDR3 spells CASTVGGTSTDTQYF.

The J gene is TRBJ1-1, the V gene TRBV27. CDR1 is MNHEY and CDR2 is SMNVEV in the germline V gene (reference sequence). The CDR3 extends over 16 amino acids. CDR3 sequence: CASRTGPLFMNTEAFF.

V is TRBV7-2 and J is TRBJ2-2; the TCRdb D gene call, TRBD2, has no DNA to confirm it. Germline CDR1 SGHTA, CDR2 FQGNSA. The CDR3 totals 15 residues. This CDR3 reads CASSRGLGGTGELFF.

The chain recombines TRBV4-2 with TRBJ2-3; TCRdb picks TRBD2, but there is no DNA to check that call. Germline CDR1 is LGHNA and CDR2 is YNFKEQ. CDR3 length equals 16 residues. This CDR3 is CASSHAGTDLTDTQYF.

The rearrangement joins TRBV3-1 to TRBJ1-1. The CDR3 totals 15 residues. Germline CDR1 is LGHDT and CDR2 is YNNKEL (reference sequence). The CDR3 spells CASSQQPWGSTEAFF.

V is TRBV11-1 and J is TRBJ1-2; TCRdb's D call, TRBD1, is unchecked because there is no DNA. Germline V gene sequence: CDR1 SGHAT, CDR2 FQDESV (reference sequence). The CDR3 is 14 amino acids. This CDR3 reads CASSPRTGAYGYTF.

The V and J genes are TRBV5-1 and TRBJ2-3. The CDR3 loop spans 14 amino acids. Germline loops: CDR1 SGHRS, CDR2 YFSETQ. The CDR3 sequence: CASNFQPATDTQYF.

The chain has TRBV5-1 and TRBJ2-5. CDR3 length: 15 residues. CDR1 is SGHRS, CDR2 YFSETQ, per germline. The CDR3 sequence is CASSNQDGVQETQYF.

The chain has TRBV19 and TRBJ2-1; TCRdb names TRBD2, which stays unverified in the absence of DNA. The CDR3 is 13 amino acids. Per the germline V gene, CDR1 is LNHDA and CDR2 is SQIVND (reference sequence). CDR3 sequence: CASTLGVGTSKFF.

The rearrangement uses TRBV6-2 or TRBV6-3 and TRBJ2-7; TCRdb names TRBD1, which stays unverified in the absence of DNA. The CDR3 has 15 residues. The germline V gene encodes CDR1 MNHEY and CDR2 SVGEGT. The CDR3 loop reads CASSRGTGGAYEQYF.

The rearrangement links TRBV20-1 to TRBJ2-1. CDR1 and CDR2 from the germline V gene are DFQATT and SNEGSKA (reference sequence). The CDR3 sequence is 13 residues long. CDR3 region: CSARDRGDYEQFF.

The rearrangement joins TRBV3-1 to TRBJ2-2; TCRdb picks TRBD2, but there is no DNA to check that call. This CDR3 is built from 16 residues. The germline gives CDR1 LGHDT, CDR2 YNNKEL (reference sequence). The CDR3 here is CASSPGLAGVAGELFF. Full variable domain (missing parts from reference TRBV3-1 and TRBJ2-2): DTAVSQTPKYLVTQMGNDKSIKCEQNLGHDTMYWYKQDSKKFLKIMFSYNNKELIINETVPNRFSPKSPDKAHLNLHINSLELGDSAVYFCASSPGLAGVAGELFFGEGSRLTVL.

The chain combines TRBV18 with TRBJ2-7. This CDR3 has 11 amino acids. Germline loops: CDR1 KGHSH, CDR2 LQKENI. The CDR3 loop reads CASSLHYEQYF.

This chain connects TRBV12-3 or TRBV12-4 to TRBJ2-3; TCRdb designates TRBD1, a call that cannot be tested without DNA. This CDR3 comprises 14 residues. CDR3 loop: CASSLTGNADTQYF.

This chain connects TRBV5-6 to TRBJ2-3; the D call from TCRdb, TRBD2, cannot be confirmed without DNA. CDR1 is SGHDT, CDR2 YYEEEE, per germline. This CDR3 has 18 residues. CDR3 protein: CASSFRVSLAGGPHTQYF.

The genes are TRBV12-3 or TRBV12-4 and TRBJ2-6; TCRdb picks TRBD2, but there is no DNA to check that call. The CDR3 contains 20 residues. CDR3 loop: CASSPRDWLDPLPGANVLTF.

The chain employs TRBV6-1 and TRBJ1-1. The V gene's germline CDR1 is MNHNS and CDR2 SASEGT. The CDR3 spans 18 residues. The CDR3 is CASSEYPTQSGDYTEAFF.

The chain carries TRBV7-8 and TRBJ1-4; without DNA, the TCRdb call of TRBD1 cannot be checked. Germline V gene sequence: CDR1 SGHVS, CDR2 FQNEAQ. The CDR3 contains 12 residues. The CDR3 loop reads CASTNPTGGLFF.

The chain employs TRBV14 and TRBJ2-5; TCRdb calls TRBD1, which cannot be checked without DNA. The germline CDR1 and CDR2 sequences are SGHDN and FVKESK. This CDR3 contains 18 residues. The CDR3 sequence is CASSLSTVEIFSQETQYF.

This chain joins TRBV12-3 or TRBV12-4 and TRBJ2-1. CDR3 length: 12 residues. The CDR3 protein is CASSPLRDEQFF.

V gene TRBV29-1 combines with J gene TRBJ1-1. Per germline, CDR1 SQVTM and CDR2 ANQGSEA. The CDR3 has 11 amino acids. The CDR3 spells CSVEGDTEAFF.

The chain uses TRBV4-1 and TRBJ2-5. Germline V gives CDR1 MGHRA, CDR2 YSYEKL. The CDR3 totals 15 residues. CDR3 amino acids: CASSQGQTSKETQYF.

The chain couples TRBV19 to TRBJ2-1; TCRdb names TRBD2, which stays unverified in the absence of DNA. The CDR3 is made up of 14 amino acids. From germline, CDR1 is LNHDA and CDR2 SQIVND (reference sequence). The CDR3 spells CASSQLAGFGEQFF.

The J gene is TRBJ2-5, the V gene TRBV24-1; the TCRdb call, TRBD1, lacks DNA for checking. Germline V lookup: CDR1 KGHDR, CDR2 SFDVKD. The CDR3 length is 14 residues. The CDR3 is CATRNPPRQETQYF.

The V and J genes are TRBV24-1 and TRBJ2-1. The length of the CDR3 is 14 residues. CDR1 and CDR2 (germline): KGHDR, SFDVKD. The CDR3: CATRSSRTDNEQFF.

The chain combines TRBV19 with TRBJ1-1. CDR1 is LNHDA, CDR2 SQIVND, per germline (reference sequence). The CDR3 totals 13 residues. The CDR3 protein is CASSSGSNTEAFF.

This chain uses TRBV7-9 with TRBJ1-1. The germline gives CDR1 SEHNR, CDR2 FQNEAQ (reference sequence). The CDR3 loop spans 11 amino acids. This CDR3 is CASSLERGAFF. Supplemented by reference TRBV7-9 and TRBJ1-1, the full variable domain reads DTGVSQNPRHKITKRGQNVTFRCDPISEHNRLYWYRQTLGQGPEFLTYFQNEAQLEKSRLLSDRFSAERPKGSFSTLEIQRTEQGDSAMYLCASSLERGAFFGQGTRLTVV.

The rearrangement joins TRBV23-1 to TRBJ2-3; TCRdb returns TRBD1, unconfirmable since there is no DNA. TRBV23-1 is an ORF for which the function is uncertain. The CDR3 sequence is 12 residues long. This CDR3 reads CASNLTGDTQYF.

The chain has TRBV6-5 and TRBJ2-7. From germline, CDR1 is MNHEY and CDR2 SVGAGI. The CDR3 extends over 15 amino acids. The CDR3 sequence is CASSYSKWDTYEQYF.